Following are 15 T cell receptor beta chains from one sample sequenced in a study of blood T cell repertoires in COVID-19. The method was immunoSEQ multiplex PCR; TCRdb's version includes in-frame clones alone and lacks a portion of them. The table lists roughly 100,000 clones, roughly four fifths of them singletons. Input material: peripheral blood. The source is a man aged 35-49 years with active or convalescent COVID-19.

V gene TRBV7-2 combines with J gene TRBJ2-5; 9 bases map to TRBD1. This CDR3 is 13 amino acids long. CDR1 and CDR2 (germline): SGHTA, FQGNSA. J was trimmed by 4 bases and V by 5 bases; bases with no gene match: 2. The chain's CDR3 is CASSPGQGETQYF. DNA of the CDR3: TGTGCCAGCAGCCCGGGACAGGGAGAGACCCAGTACTTC. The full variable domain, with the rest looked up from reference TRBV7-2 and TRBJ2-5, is GAGVSQSPSNKVTEKGKDVELRCDPISGHTALYWYRQSLGQGLEFLIYFQGNSAPDKSGLPSDRFSAERTGGSVSTLTIQRTQQEDSAVYLCASSPGQGETQYFGPGTRLLVL.

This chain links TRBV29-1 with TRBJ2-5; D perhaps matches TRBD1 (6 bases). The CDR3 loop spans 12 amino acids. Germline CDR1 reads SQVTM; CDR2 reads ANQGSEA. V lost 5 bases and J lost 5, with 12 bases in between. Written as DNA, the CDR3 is TGCAGCGTTCCGCAGGGGTCGGAGACCCAGTACTTC. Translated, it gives CSVPQGSETQYF.

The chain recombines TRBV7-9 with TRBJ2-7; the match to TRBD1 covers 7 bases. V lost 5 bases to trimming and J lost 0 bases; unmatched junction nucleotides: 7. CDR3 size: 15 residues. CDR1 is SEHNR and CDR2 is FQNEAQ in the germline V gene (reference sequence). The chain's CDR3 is CASSPGTVSSYEQYF. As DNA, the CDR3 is TGTGCCAGCAGCCCCGGGACAGTGAGCTCCTACGAGCAGTACTTC.

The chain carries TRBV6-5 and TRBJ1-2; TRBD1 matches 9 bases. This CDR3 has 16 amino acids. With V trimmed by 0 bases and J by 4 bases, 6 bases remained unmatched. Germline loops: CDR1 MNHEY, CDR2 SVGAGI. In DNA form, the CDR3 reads TGTGCCAGCAGTTACTCGGGACAGGGTGTTCGCTATGGCTACACCTTC. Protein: CASSYSGQGVRYGYTF.

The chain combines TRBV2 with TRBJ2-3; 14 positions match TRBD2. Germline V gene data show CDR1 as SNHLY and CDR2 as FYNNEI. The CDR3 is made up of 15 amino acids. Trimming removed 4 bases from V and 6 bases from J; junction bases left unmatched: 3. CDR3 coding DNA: TGTGCCAGCAGTGGACTAGCGGGGGGGCATGATACGCAGTATTTT. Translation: CASSGLAGGHDTQYF. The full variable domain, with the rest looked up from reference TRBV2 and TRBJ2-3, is EPEVTQTPSHQVTQMGQEVILRCVPISNHLYFYWYRQILGQKVEFLVSFYNNEISEKSEIFDDQFSVERPDGSNFTLKIRSTKLEDSAMYFCASSGLAGGHDTQYFGPGTRLTVL.

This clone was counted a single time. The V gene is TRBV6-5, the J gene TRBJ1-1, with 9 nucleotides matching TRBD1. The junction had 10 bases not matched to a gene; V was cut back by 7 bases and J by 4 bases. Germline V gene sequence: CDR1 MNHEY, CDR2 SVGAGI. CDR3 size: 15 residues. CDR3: CASTHTGTGRTEAFF. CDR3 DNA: TGTGCCAGCACCCACACCGGGACAGGGCGCACTGAAGCTTTCTTT.

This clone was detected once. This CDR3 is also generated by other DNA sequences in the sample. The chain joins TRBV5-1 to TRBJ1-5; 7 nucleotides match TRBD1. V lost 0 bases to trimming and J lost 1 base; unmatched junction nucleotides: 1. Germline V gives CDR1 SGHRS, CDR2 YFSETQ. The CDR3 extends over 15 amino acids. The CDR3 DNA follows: TGCGCCAGCAGCTTGGAAGGGGGCAGCAATCAGCCCCAGCATTTT. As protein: CASSLEGGSNQPQHF.

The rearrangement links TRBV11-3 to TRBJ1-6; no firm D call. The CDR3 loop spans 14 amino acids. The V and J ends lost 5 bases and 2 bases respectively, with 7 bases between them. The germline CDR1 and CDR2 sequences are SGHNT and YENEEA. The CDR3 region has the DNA TGTGCCAGCAGCAACTCGGCCTATAATTCACCCCTCCACTTT. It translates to CASSNSAYNSPLHF.

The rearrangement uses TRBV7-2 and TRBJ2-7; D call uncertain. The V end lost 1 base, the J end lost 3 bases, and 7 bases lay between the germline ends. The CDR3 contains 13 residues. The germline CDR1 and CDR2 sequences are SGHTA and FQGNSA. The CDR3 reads CASSLDTFYEQYF. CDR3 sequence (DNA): TGTGCCAGCAGCTTAGACACATTCTACGAGCAGTACTTC. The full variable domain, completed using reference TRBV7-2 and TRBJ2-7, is GAGVSQSPSNKVTEKGKDVELRCDPISGHTALYWYRQSLGQGLEFLIYFQGNSAPDKSGLPSDRFSAERTGGSVSTLTIQRTQQEDSAVYLCASSLDTFYEQYFGPGTRLTVT.

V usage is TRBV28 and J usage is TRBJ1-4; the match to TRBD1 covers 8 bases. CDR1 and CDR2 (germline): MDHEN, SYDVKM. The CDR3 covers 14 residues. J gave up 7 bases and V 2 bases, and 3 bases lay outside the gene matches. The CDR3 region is CASSLGGQVEKLFF. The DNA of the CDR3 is TGTGCCAGCAGTTTAGGGGGACAGGTTGAAAAACTGTTTTTT.

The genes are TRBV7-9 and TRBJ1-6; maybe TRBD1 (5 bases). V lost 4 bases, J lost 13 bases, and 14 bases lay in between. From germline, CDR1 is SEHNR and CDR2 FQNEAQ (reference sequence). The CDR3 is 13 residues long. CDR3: CASSSAQAAPLHF. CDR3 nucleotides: TGTGCCAGCAGCTCAGCACAGGCAGCGCCCCTCCACTTT.

CDR3 amino acids: CASSQEHLAREQFF. The CDR3 DNA reads TGCGCCAGCAGCCAAGAACATCTGGCGAGGGAGCAGTTCTTC. The V gene is TRBV4-3, the J gene TRBJ2-1; D is uncertain. V was shortened by 0 bases and J by 10 bases, with 13 bases between the two germline ends. The germline V gene has CDR1 LGHNA and CDR2 YSLEER. This CDR3 has 14 residues.

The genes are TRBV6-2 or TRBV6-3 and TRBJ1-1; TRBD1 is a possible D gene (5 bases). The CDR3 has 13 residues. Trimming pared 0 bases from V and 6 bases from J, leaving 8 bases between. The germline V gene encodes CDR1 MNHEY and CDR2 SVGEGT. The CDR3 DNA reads TGTGCCAGCAGTTACTCCTCCAGGGCTGAAGCTTTCTTT. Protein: CASSYSSRAEAFF.

Written as DNA, the CDR3 is TGTGCCAGCAGCGTACTTACCGGGGAGCTGTTTTTT. Translated: CASSVLTGELFF. This rearrangement joins TRBV9 to TRBJ2-2; no definite D call. The V end lost 1 base, the J end lost 5 bases, and 3 bases lay between the germline ends. This CDR3 spans 12 amino acids. Germline V gene lookup returns CDR1 SGDLS and CDR2 YYNGEE.

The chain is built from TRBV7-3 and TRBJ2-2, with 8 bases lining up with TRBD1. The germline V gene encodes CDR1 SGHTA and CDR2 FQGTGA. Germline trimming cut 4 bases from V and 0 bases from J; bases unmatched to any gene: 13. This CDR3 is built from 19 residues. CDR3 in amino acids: CASSYYPTGGDPNTGELFF. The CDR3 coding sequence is TGTGCCAGCAGCTATTACCCCACAGGGGGTGATCCGAACACCGGGGAGCTGTTTTTT.